Only one count was recorded for the clone carrying this T cell receptor beta chain. The sample originates from a study of T cell changes during pregnancy in multiple sclerosis. Trimming stripped 5 bases from V and 6 bases from J, with 8 bases between. This CDR3 contains 12 residues. CDR1 and CDR2 from the germline V gene are LNHDA and SQIVND (reference sequence). Data came from immunoSEQ multiplex PCR; TCRdb stores just in-frame clones and leaves some out. The sample records 80,000 to 100,000 clones, just over 90% being singletons. This rearrangement joins TRBV19 to TRBJ2-1; TRBD1 is a possible D gene (6 bases). This TCR came from a female donor in good health, enrolled as a control in a pregnancy study. Sequences were derived from peripheral blood, sampled in the second trimester of pregnancy. The CDR3 DNA reads TGTGCCAGTAGTCAACAGGGCAATGAGCAGTTCTTC. Its protein is CASSQQGNEQFF.